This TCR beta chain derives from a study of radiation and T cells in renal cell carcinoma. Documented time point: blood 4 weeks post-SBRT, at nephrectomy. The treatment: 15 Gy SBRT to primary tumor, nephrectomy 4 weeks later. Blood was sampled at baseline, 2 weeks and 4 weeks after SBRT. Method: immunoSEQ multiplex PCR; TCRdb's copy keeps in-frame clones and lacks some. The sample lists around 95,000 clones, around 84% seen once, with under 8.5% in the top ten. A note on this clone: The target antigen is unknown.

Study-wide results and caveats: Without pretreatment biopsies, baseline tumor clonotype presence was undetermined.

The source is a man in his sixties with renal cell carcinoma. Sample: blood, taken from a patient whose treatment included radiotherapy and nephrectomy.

As DNA, the CDR3 is TGTGCCAGCACTAAAGGGACTAGCGGGAGGGTGACAGATACGCAGTATTTT. This gives the protein CASTKGTSGRVTDTQYF. The chain links TRBV28 to TRBJ2-3; 16 nucleotides align to TRBD2. Germline V gene sequence: CDR1 MDHEN, CDR2 SYDVKM. Trimming at V came to 7 bases and at J to 3 bases, leaving 7 bases not matched to a gene. This CDR3 contains 17 residues.